The clone carrying this T cell receptor (beta chain) was observed a handful of times. The antigen is undetermined. This specimen comes from a study of T cell repertoires in ileal Crohn's disease. The CDR3 spans 14 residues. V was pared by 0 bases and J by 7 bases, with 1 base of the junction left unmatched. The germline CDR1 and CDR2 sequences are SGHDT and YYEEEE. Notes on the study in general: Every patient over 26.8% clonality showed endoscopic recurrence.

Each sample's TCRB immunosequencing used around 470 nanograms of biopsy DNA. Clones were read by immunoSEQ multiplex PCR, and TCRdb kept only the in-frame ones, dropping some. The data contain over 14,000 clones, 75% to 80% of them seen just once; the ten biggest clones take up around 4.6%. The sequence was collected from an adult with Crohn's disease. The sequenced sample consisted of ileal tissue. The chain recombines TRBV5-6 with TRBJ1-4, with 9 bases fitting TRBD1. CDR3 protein: CASSLGDRAEKLFF. For the CDR3, the DNA is TGTGCCAGCAGCTTGGGGGACAGGGCTGAAAAACTGTTTTTT.